A single sample gave rise to the 31 T cell receptor beta chains below, sequenced in a study of T-cell memory formation after mild COVID-19. TCRdb used MiXCR to reprocess the 5' RACE reads, holding one entry per CDR3 protein. The sample has 550,000 to 700,000 distinct CDR3 sequences, approximately 18% seen once. Sequencing input: PBMCs or a T cell subset sorted from them (not recorded which). The source is an adult woman who had mild COVID-19 (a few samples of this study predate the infection). Cell type and time point are not known.

This clonotype was observed a few times. The chain combines TRBV2 with TRBJ2-5, with 8 bases lining up with TRBD2. The V gene end was trimmed by 6 bases and the J gene end by 3 bases; junction bases not matched to a gene: 9. Looked up from germline, CDR1 is SNHLY and CDR2 is FYNNEI. The CDR3 sequence is 15 residues long. The CDR3 DNA is TGTGCCAGCAGGGGCCATGGCGGGGGGAAAGAGACCCAGTACTTC. Translation: CASRGHGGGKETQYF.

This sequence joins TRBV11-2 and TRBJ2-2, with D possibly being TRBD2 (6 bases). Trimming pared 1 base from V and 5 bases from J, leaving 20 bases between. CDR3 length: 18 amino acids. CDR1 SGHAT and CDR2 FQNNGV come from the germline V gene. The chain's CDR3 is CASSLGPGLLAYTGELFF. The CDR3 DNA reads as TGTGCCAGCAGCTTAGGTCCGGGCCTACTAGCCTATACCGGGGAGCTGTTTTTT.

The CDR3 spells CASSFWQPQHF. In DNA, the CDR3 is TGTGCCAGCAGCTTCTGGCAGCCCCAGCATTTT. The rearrangement joins TRBV11-1 to TRBJ1-5; D ambiguous. CDR3 size: 11 residues. Trimming stripped 3 bases from V and 7 bases from J, with 4 bases between. Germline V gene sequence: CDR1 SGHAT, CDR2 FQDESV (reference sequence).

The genes are TRBV24-1 and TRBJ1-2, with D possibly matching TRBD1 (6 bases). This CDR3 spans 14 amino acids. Trimming stripped 3 bases from V and 4 bases from J, with 11 bases between. Germline V gene lookup returns CDR1 KGHDR and CDR2 SFDVKD. In DNA form, the CDR3 reads TGTGCCACCAGTGATGCAGGGACAATCTATGGCTACACCTTC. Protein sequence: CATSDAGTIYGYTF.

The V gene is TRBV6-5, the J gene TRBJ2-1; D is unclear. This CDR3 is 13 amino acids long. Trimming removed 6 bases from V and 5 bases from J, with 11 bases in between. The V gene's germline CDR1 is MNHEY and CDR2 SVGAGI. The CDR3 loop reads CASSPDPNNEQFF. CDR3 DNA sequence: TGTGCCAGCAGCCCGGACCCGAACAATGAGCAGTTCTTC.

This clonotype was detected ten times or more. The chain employs TRBV7-3 and TRBJ2-3; TRBD1 is a possible D gene (6 bases). Trimming took off 2 bases at V and 1 base at J, with 7 bases between the two ends. This CDR3 has 14 residues. Per the germline V gene, CDR1 is SGHTA and CDR2 is FQGTGA. The CDR3 DNA reads TGTGCCAGCAGCTTATGGGGGCGCACAGATACGCAGTATTTT. The encoded protein is CASSLWGRTDTQYF.

This clonotype was observed many times. This chain joins TRBV6-2 or TRBV6-3 and TRBJ2-3, with 9 bases that match TRBD2. V trimming: 6 bases; J trimming: 3 bases; junction bases outside the gene matches: 7. This CDR3 has 15 residues. CDR1 is MNHEY, CDR2 SVGEGT, per germline. The CDR3 nucleotides are TGTGCCAGCAGCCCGGCGGGGGGGCGAACAGATACGCAGTATTTT. Residues: CASSPAGGRTDTQYF.

This clonotype has only a few counts. The chain has TRBV5-1 and TRBJ2-5; a possible D gene is TRBD1 (6 bases). V dropped 1 base and J dropped 3 bases, with 10 bases sitting between them. CDR3 length: 14 residues. Germline V gene sequence: CDR1 SGHRS, CDR2 YFSETQ. The CDR3 is CASSLYRVEETQYF. CDR3 coding DNA: TGCGCCAGCAGCTTGTACAGGGTGGAAGAGACCCAGTACTTC. Based on the CDR3 plus reference TRBV5-1 and TRBJ2-5, the full variable domain is KAGVTQTPRYLIKTRGQQVTLSCSPISGHRSVSWYQQTPGQGLQFLFEYFSETQRNKGNFPGRFSGRQFSNSRSEMNVSTLELGDSALYLCASSLYRVEETQYFGPGTRLLVL.

V and J are TRBV5-5 and TRBJ1-1, with TRBD1 as a possible D gene (5 bases). This CDR3 has 16 amino acids. Per germline, CDR1 SGHKS and CDR2 YYEKEE (reference sequence). Trimming cost V 5 bases and J 1 base, with 18 bases left between them. The CDR3 region is CASSSARTGGNTEAFF. The CDR3 bases are TGTGCCAGCAGTTCGGCAAGAACTGGGGGGAACACTGAAGCTTTCTTT.

This clonotype was picked up a small number of times. V gene TRBV25-1 combines with J gene TRBJ2-4; weak D call: TRBD2 (6 bases). From germline, CDR1 is MGHDK and CDR2 SYGVNS. Trimming left V 3 bases short and J 1 base short, with 16 bases between. This CDR3 has 17 residues. The CDR3 nucleotides are TGTGCCAGCAGTGAGGAGGGCGCGAGTTATGCCAAAAACATTCAGTACTTC. Its translation is CASSEEGASYAKNIQYF. The whole variable domain, remainder taken from reference TRBV25-1 and TRBJ2-4, is EADIYQTPRYLVIGTGKKITLECSQTMGHDKMYWYQQDPGMELHLIHYSYGVNSTEKGDLSSESTVSRIRTEHFPLTLESARPSHTSQYLCASSEEGASYAKNIQYFGAGTRLSVL.

This clonotype was seen more than once but under ten times. This rearrangement joins TRBV7-3 to TRBJ2-7; D not resolved. The CDR3 sequence is 15 residues long. Germline V lookup: CDR1 SGHTA, CDR2 FQGTGA. Deletions cut 1 base from V and 2 bases from J, with 12 bases between. In nucleotides, the CDR3 is TGTGCCAGCAGCTTAATGGTCGGCAGAGCCTACGAGCAGTACTTC. Protein product: CASSLMVGRAYEQYF.

The V call is TRBV9, the J call TRBJ2-1; a weak D match, TRBD2 (6 bases). The V gene's germline CDR1 is SGDLS and CDR2 YYNGEE. Trimming shortened V by 1 base and J by 4 bases, and 12 bases separated the two germline ends. The CDR3 spans 15 residues. The CDR3 DNA sequence: TGTGCCAGCAGCGTACAGGAGGAGGGTTACAATGAGCAGTTCTTC. This translates into CASSVQEEGYNEQFF.

This clonotype has more than one count but fewer than ten. At one of its ends the junction is not consistent with the germline gene, which may arise from a read error. The gene calls are TRBV6-5 and TRBJ2-3; D is unresolved. The germline CDR1 and CDR2 sequences are MNHEY and SVGAGI. This CDR3 has 11 amino acids. The CDR3 spells CASSYKKTWTF. The CDR3, as DNA: TGTGCCAGCAGTTACAAGAAGACTTGGACTTTT.

CDR3 in DNA: TGTGCCAGCAGTTACGGATCTGGTGGGGGCTGGTCGAGAGGTCAGCCCCAGCATTTT. Translated: CASSYGSGGGWSRGQPQHF. The chain employs TRBV6-6 and TRBJ1-5; weak D call: TRBD1 (6 bases). The CDR3 is made up of 19 amino acids. V gave up 2 bases and J gave up 6 bases, with 26 bases separating them. From germline, CDR1 is MNHNY and CDR2 SVGAGI (reference sequence).

The chain joins TRBV14 to TRBJ2-3; D unclear. The CDR3 length is 15 residues. Germline assignment: CDR1 SGHDN and CDR2 FVKESK. Trimming took off 0 bases at V and 3 bases at J, with 10 bases between the two ends. The CDR3 loop is CASSQDFGETDTQYF. CDR3 bases: TGTGCCAGCAGCCAAGATTTTGGGGAAACAGATACGCAGTATTTT.

The rearrangement joins TRBV24-1 to TRBJ2-5; D is uncertain. V shed 0 bases and J shed 2 bases, with 12 bases lying between them. There are 16 residues in the CDR3. Germline assignment: CDR1 KGHDR and CDR2 SFDVKD. The CDR3 DNA reads TGTGCCACCAGTGATTTGCCCTCGGGCGGACAAGAGACCCAGTACTTC. Protein sequence: CATSDLPSGGQETQYF.

This clonotype was counted between two and nine times. This chain joins TRBV24-1 and TRBJ2-7; 7 bases match TRBD1. Per germline, CDR1 KGHDR and CDR2 SFDVKD. This CDR3 comprises 13 residues. J gave up 2 bases and V 7 bases, and 4 bases lay outside the gene matches. The CDR3 reads CATSGTAPYEQYF. For the CDR3, the DNA is TGTGCCACCAGCGGGACAGCGCCCTACGAGCAGTACTTC.

The chain joins TRBV14 to TRBJ1-3; 8 bases agree with TRBD1. J was trimmed by 6 bases and V by 2 bases; bases with no gene match: 3. CDR3 length: 14 residues. CDR1 and CDR2 (germline): SGHDN, FVKESK. The CDR3 here is CASSQQTGVNTIYF. DNA for the CDR3: TGTGCCAGCAGCCAACAGACAGGGGTAAACACCATATATTTT.

This clonotype was counted between two and nine times. The chain carries TRBV5-1 and TRBJ2-3, with TRBD1 matching over 7 bases. The germline CDR1 and CDR2 sequences are SGHRS and YFSETQ. This CDR3 contains 20 residues. The J segment lost 1 base and the V segment lost 4 bases, leaving 21 bases of the junction unmatched. The CDR3 loop reads CASSPNRGPIPFWGTDTQYF. The DNA for the CDR3 is TGCGCCAGCAGCCCCAACAGGGGACCTATTCCATTTTGGGGCACAGATACGCAGTATTTT. Full variable domain (missing parts from reference TRBV5-1 and TRBJ2-3): KAGVTQTPRYLIKTRGQQVTLSCSPISGHRSVSWYQQTPGQGLQFLFEYFSETQRNKGNFPGRFSGRQFSNSRSEMNVSTLELGDSALYLCASSPNRGPIPFWGTDTQYFGPGTRLTVL.

This clonotype was seen only a few times. The chain joins TRBV2 to TRBJ1-2; no clear D gene. Looked up from germline, CDR1 is SNHLY and CDR2 is FYNNEI. With 1 base removed from V and 4 bases from J, the gap between germline ends came to 16 bases. The CDR3 contains 16 residues. CDR3 protein: CASSEVSRTDLYGYTF. DNA of the CDR3: TGTGCCAGCAGTGAAGTAAGCCGGACCGACCTCTATGGCTACACCTTC. Full variable domain (remainder filled in from reference TRBV2 and TRBJ1-2): EPEVTQTPSHQVTQMGQEVILRCVPISNHLYFYWYRQILGQKVEFLVSFYNNEISEKSEIFDDQFSVERPDGSNFTLKIRSTKLEDSAMYFCASSEVSRTDLYGYTFGSGTRLTVV.

This clonotype was seen a handful of times. The chain has TRBV12-3 or TRBV12-4 and TRBJ2-1; TRBD2 matches 12 bases. The CDR3 totals 17 residues. V lost 4 bases, J lost 4 bases, and 8 bases stayed unmatched. The CDR3 loop is CASSSGWGLAGYNEQFF. CDR3 DNA sequence: TGTGCCAGCAGTTCCGGATGGGGACTAGCGGGTTACAATGAGCAGTTCTTC.

The gene calls are TRBV30 and TRBJ1-5, with TRBD1 matching 7 bases. J lost 4 bases, V lost 2 bases, and 2 bases had no gene match. Germline CDR1 GTSNPN, CDR2 SVGIG (reference sequence). The CDR3 loop spans 13 amino acids. In nucleotides, the CDR3 is TGTGCCTGGAGTCCGGGACAGAATCAGCCCCAGCATTTT. Translation: CAWSPGQNQPQHF.

This clonotype was picked up many times. The V call is TRBV29-1, the J call TRBJ2-7; maybe TRBD2 (6 bases). The CDR3 is 11 amino acids. CDR1 and CDR2 (germline): SQVTM, ANQGSEA. V was trimmed by 7 bases and J by 2 bases, leaving 9 bases between them. The CDR3 DNA sequence: TGCAGCGGCGGGGAGACCTACGAGCAGTACTTC. Residues: CSGGETYEQYF.

The chain is built from TRBV7-6 and TRBJ2-7; 8 bases match TRBD2. V shed 3 bases and J 3 bases; nucleotides not matched to a gene: 7. Germline CDR1 is SGHVS and CDR2 is FNYEAQ. The CDR3 has 15 amino acids. The CDR3 is CASSLAAGGSYEQYF. The CDR3 coding sequence is TGTGCCAGCAGCTTGGCCGCGGGGGGAAGCTACGAGCAGTACTTC.

This chain connects TRBV5-1 to TRBJ1-1, with TRBD1 as a possible D gene (5 bases). The V gene's germline CDR1 is SGHRS and CDR2 YFSETQ. Trimming shortened V by 4 bases and J by 1 base, and 14 bases separated the two germline ends. This CDR3 comprises 15 residues. CDR3 protein: CASSPQGDSNTEAFF. In DNA form, the CDR3 reads TGCGCCAGCAGCCCCCAGGGTGACTCGAACACTGAAGCTTTCTTT.

V gene TRBV29-1 combines with J gene TRBJ1-1; D unclear. The CDR3 sequence is 10 residues long. V lost 8 bases to trimming and J lost 4 bases, with 8 bases between them. Germline values: CDR1 SQVTM, CDR2 ANQGSEA. The CDR3: CSPAPTEAFF. DNA for the CDR3: TGCAGCCCTGCCCCCACTGAAGCTTTCTTT.

This sequence joins TRBV9 and TRBJ1-1; 8 nucleotides agree with TRBD1. After removal of 2 bases from V and 0 bases from J, the junction contained 6 bases not matched to a gene. The CDR3 is 16 amino acids. Germline values: CDR1 SGDLS, CDR2 YYNGEE. CDR3 coding DNA: TGTGCCAGCAGCGTCGGACAGGGCGTCGTGAACACTGAAGCTTTCTTT. Amino acid sequence: CASSVGQGVVNTEAFF.

This chain links TRBV12-5 with TRBJ2-3; the match to TRBD2 covers 11 bases. The germline V gene encodes CDR1 LGHNT and CDR2 FRNRAP. Germline trimming cut 1 base from V and 2 bases from J; bases unmatched to any gene: 2. The CDR3 is made up of 16 amino acids. This CDR3 reads CASGLGLAGHTDTQYF. The DNA for the CDR3 is TGTGCTAGTGGTTTGGGACTAGCGGGGCACACAGATACGCAGTATTTT. The variable domain in full, completed from reference TRBV12-5 and TRBJ2-3, reads DARVTQTPRHKVTEMGQEVTMRCQPILGHNTVFWYRQTMMQGLELLAYFRNRAPLDDSGMPKDRFSAEMPDATLATLKIQPSEPRDSAVYFCASGLGLAGHTDTQYFGPGTRLTVL.

The chain combines TRBV6-6 with TRBJ2-7, with 8 positions matching TRBD1. The CDR3 totals 18 residues. The germline gives CDR1 MNHNY, CDR2 SVGAGI (reference sequence). Unmatched junction bases numbered 17, after V lost 7 bases and J lost 0 bases. The CDR3 is CASTFSYTGQEFSYEQYF. The CDR3, as DNA: TGTGCCAGCACCTTCTCGTATACGGGACAGGAGTTCTCCTACGAGCAGTACTTC.

The chain couples TRBV28 to TRBJ2-7, with D perhaps matching TRBD1 or TRBD2 (5 bases each). Trimming cost V 9 bases and J 4 bases, with 13 bases left between them. CDR3 length: 12 residues. The germline CDR1 and CDR2 sequences are MDHEN and SYDVKM. Here the CDR3 reads CASTGTLYEQYF. The CDR3 DNA follows: TGTGCCAGTACCGGGACCCTATACGAGCAGTACTTC.

This clonotype was counted between two and nine times. The chain has TRBV5-1 and TRBJ2-1, with TRBD2 matching over 10 bases. CDR1 and CDR2 from the germline V gene are SGHRS and YFSETQ. V lost 4 bases and J lost 9; bases outside the gene matches: 7. The CDR3 sequence is 14 residues long. CDR3 residues: CASSVGLADGEQFF. CDR3 DNA sequence: TGCGCCAGCAGCGTAGGACTAGCGGACGGTGAGCAGTTCTTC.